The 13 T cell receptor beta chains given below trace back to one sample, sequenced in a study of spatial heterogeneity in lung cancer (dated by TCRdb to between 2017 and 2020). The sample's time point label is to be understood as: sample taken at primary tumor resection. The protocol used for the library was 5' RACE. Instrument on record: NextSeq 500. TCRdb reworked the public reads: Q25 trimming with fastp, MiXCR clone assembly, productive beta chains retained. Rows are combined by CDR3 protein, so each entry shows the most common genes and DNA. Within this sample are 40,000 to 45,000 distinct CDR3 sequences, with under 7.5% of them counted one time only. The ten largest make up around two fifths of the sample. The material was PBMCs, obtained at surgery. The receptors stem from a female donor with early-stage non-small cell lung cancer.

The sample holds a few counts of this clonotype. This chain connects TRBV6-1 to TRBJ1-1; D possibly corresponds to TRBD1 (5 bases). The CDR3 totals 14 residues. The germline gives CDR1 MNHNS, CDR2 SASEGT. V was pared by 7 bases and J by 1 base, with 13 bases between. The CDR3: CASTRTSGNTEAFF. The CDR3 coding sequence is TGTGCCAGCACCAGGACAAGCGGGAACACTGAAGCTTTCTTT.

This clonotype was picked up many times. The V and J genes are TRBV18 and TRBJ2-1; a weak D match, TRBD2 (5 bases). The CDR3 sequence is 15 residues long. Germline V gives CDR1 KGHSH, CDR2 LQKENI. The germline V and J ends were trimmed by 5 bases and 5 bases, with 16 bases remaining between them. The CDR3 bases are TGTGCCAGCTCATTGATGGTTTCGGGGAACAATGAGCAGTTCTTC. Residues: CASSLMVSGNNEQFF.

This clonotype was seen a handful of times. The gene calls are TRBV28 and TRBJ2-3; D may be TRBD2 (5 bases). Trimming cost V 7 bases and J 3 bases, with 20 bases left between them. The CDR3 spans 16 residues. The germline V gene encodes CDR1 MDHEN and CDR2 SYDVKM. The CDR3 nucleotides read TGTGCCAGCACTTTGAGGACTCCAACTGGGACAGATACGCAGTATTTT. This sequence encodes CASTLRTPTGTDTQYF.

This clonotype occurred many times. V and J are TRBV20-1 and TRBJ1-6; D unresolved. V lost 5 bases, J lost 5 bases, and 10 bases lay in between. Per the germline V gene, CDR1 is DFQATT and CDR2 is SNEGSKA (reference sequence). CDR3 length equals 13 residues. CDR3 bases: TGCAGTGCTGTCGGGCAGCATAATTCACCCCTCCACTTT. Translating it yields CSAVGQHNSPLHF.

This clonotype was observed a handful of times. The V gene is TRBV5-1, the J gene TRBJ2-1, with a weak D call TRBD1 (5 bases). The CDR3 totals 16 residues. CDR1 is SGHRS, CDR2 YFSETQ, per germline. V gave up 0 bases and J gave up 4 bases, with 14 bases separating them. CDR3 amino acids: CASSLEARVGYNEQFF. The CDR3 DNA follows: TGCGCCAGCAGCTTGGAGGCCAGGGTCGGATACAATGAGCAGTTCTTC.

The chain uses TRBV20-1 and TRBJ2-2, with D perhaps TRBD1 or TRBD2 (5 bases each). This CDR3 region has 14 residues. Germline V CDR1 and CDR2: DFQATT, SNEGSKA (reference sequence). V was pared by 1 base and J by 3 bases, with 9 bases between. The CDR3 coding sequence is TGCAGTGCTAGAGTGGGGACCGACACCGGGGAGCTGTTTTTT. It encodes CSARVGTDTGELFF.

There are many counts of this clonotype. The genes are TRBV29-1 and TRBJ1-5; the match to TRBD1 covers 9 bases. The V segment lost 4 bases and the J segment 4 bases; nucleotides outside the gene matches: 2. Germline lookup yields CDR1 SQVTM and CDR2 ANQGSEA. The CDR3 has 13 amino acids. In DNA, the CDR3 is TGCAGCGTTGGTGGACAGGGGAATCAGCCCCAGCATTTT. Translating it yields CSVGGQGNQPQHF.

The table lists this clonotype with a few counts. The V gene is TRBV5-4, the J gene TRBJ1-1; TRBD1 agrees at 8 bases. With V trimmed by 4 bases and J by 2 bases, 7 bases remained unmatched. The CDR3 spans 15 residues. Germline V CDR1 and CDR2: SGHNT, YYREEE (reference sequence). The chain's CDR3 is CASSLGTGDNTEAFF. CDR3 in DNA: TGTGCCAGCAGCCTCGGGACAGGCGATAACACTGAAGCTTTCTTT.

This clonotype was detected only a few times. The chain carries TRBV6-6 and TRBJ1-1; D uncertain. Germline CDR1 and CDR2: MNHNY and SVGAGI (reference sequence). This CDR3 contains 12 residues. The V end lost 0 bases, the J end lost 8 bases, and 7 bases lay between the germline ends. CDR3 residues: CASSYSEQEAFF. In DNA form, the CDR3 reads TGTGCCAGCAGTTACTCGGAACAAGAAGCTTTCTTT.

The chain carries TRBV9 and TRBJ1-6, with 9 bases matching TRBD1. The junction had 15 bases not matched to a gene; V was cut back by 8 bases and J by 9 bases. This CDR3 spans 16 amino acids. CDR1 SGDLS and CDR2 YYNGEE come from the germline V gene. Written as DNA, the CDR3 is TGTGCCAGTAGCTTAGACAGGGGGGTATACAGTTCACCCCTCCACTTT. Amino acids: CASSLDRGVYSSPLHF.

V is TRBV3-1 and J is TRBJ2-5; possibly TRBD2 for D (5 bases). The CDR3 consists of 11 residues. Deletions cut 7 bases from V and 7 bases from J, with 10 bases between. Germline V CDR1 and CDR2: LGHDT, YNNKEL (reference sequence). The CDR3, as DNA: TGTGCCAGCACCGGTACTAGGACCCAGTACTTC. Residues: CASTGTRTQYF.

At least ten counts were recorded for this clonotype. The CDR3 reads CASSPGPGGRQPQHF. The CDR3 DNA reads as TGTGCCAGCAGCCCAGGGCCGGGGGGGAGGCAGCCCCAGCATTTT. The chain couples TRBV7-2 to TRBJ1-5, with D tentatively TRBD1 (5 bases). There are 15 residues in the CDR3. The V gene lost 5 bases and the J gene lost 7 bases, with 18 bases spanning the gap. From germline, CDR1 is SGHTA and CDR2 FQGNSA.

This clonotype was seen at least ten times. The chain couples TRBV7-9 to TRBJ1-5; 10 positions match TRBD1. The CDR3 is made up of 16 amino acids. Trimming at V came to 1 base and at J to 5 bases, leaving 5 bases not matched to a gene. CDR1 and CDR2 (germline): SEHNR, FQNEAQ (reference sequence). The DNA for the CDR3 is TGTGCCAGCAGCTTAGGGGACAGGGGACGTCATCAGCCCCAGCATTTT. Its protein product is CASSLGDRGRHQPQHF.